This T cell receptor (beta chain) came from a study of cytomegalovirus exposure and HLA in healthy donors. Between the trimmed V and J ends, which lost 4 bases and 0 bases, there was a span of 16 bases. The CDR3 runs to 16 residues. Germline lookup yields CDR1 SGHAT and CDR2 FQNNGV. Study-wide results and caveats: According to reports, the classifier identified cytomegalovirus status with high specificity and sensitivity. In a later analysis, first-cohort TCR clusters were found to tend to co-occur in the approximately 110 validation repertoires.

Only in-frame clones appear in the TCRdb table, and some are missing; sequencing was by immunoSEQ multiplex PCR. Altogether 250,000 to 350,000 clones are present, roughly 90% being singletons, with the ten largest covering under 0.85%. A remark on this clone: Its antigen remains unidentified.

This TCR was recovered from a woman between 18 and 29 years old in good health and CMV-seronegative. The sample consisted of PBMCs. The chain recombines TRBV11-2 with TRBJ2-7, with D possibly TRBD1 on 6 matching bases. CDR3 nucleotides: TGTGCCAGCAGCTACTACCCAGGGGAAAGCTCCTACGAGCAGTACTTC. As protein: CASSYYPGESSYEQYF.